The count of the clone carrying this T cell receptor beta chain is one. A multiplex PCR was run with 60 Vbeta primers and 13 Jbeta primers. Some clones are missing from TCRdb's copy, which holds only in-frame ones; the method was immunoSEQ multiplex PCR. Among 250,000 or so clones listed, 80% to 95% were seen once. Donors showed nominal health when sampled, although they likely had unrecorded immune exposures. Trimming cost V 0 bases and J 4 bases, with 10 bases left between them. There are 14 residues in the CDR3. The germline V gene encodes CDR1 WNHNN and CDR2 SYGVQD (reference sequence). This record belongs to a study of cytomegalovirus exposure and HLA in healthy donors.

This TCR derives from a girl aged 2 to 10 in good health and CMV-seronegative. The V gene is TRBV10-1, the J gene TRBJ2-7; D ambiguous. The sample comprised PBMCs. The CDR3 DNA reads TGCGCCAGCAGTGAGTCCCTCACACCGTACGAGCAGTACTTC. Translating it yields CASSESLTPYEQYF.